This T cell receptor (beta chain) was recovered during a study of T cells expressing NK-cell markers. Germline V gene lookup returns CDR1 LNHNV and CDR2 YYDKDF (reference sequence). The CDR3 has 15 amino acids. TCRdb re-called the 5' RACE reads, yielding one record per CDR3 amino acid sequence without DNA. Its listing shows 300,000 to 450,000 distinct CDR3 sequences. The sequenced sample consisted of blood T cells: a sorted CD56 or NKG2C T cell subset, CD4+ or CD8+ T cells, or bulk PBMC T cells (not recorded which). The source of this sequence is a man aged 18 to 69 in good health. The chain employs TRBV15 and TRBJ2-3; TCRdb's D call of TRBD1 is untestable without DNA. The CDR3 region is CATSRAQGITDTQYF.